Each of the 15 T cell receptor beta chains below was sequenced from the same sample in a study of somatic mutations in cytotoxic T cells in rheumatoid arthritis (dated 2017 in TCRdb). Libraries were made using the immunoSEQ multiplex PCR assay. Entries here come from immuneACCESS through TCRdb and include only in-frame sequences with V and J called. Some clones fail to appear in such tables; in the studies checked, an unresolved V gene covers under half of the shortfall, and the cause of the remainder is unknown. This sample gives tens of thousands of clones in total; roughly 80% of them show up just once. The ten largest clones represent about 8.6% of the sample. Source material: CD8+ T cells sorted from blood. The receptors here all came from an adult with rheumatoid arthritis.

The chain recombines TRBV7-3 with TRBJ2-1; 11 bases line up with TRBD2. With 4 bases clipped from V and 9 bases from J, the junction kept 11 bases outside the gene matches. In germline, CDR1 is SGHTA, CDR2 FQGTGA. CDR3 size: 16 residues. As DNA, the CDR3 is TGTGCCAGCAGCTATAGCGGGAGGGCCGGTGTCAGTGAGCAGTTCTTC. It is translated as CASSYSGRAGVSEQFF.

The gene calls are TRBV13 and TRBJ2-1; D perhaps matches TRBD1 (6 bases). Germline lookup yields CDR1 PRHDT and CDR2 FYEKMQ (reference sequence). The CDR3 runs to 14 residues. Trimming pared 3 bases from V and 6 bases from J, leaving 12 bases between. The CDR3 sequence: CASSFRGLSNEQFF. The CDR3 DNA reads TGTGCCAGCAGCTTCAGGGGTTTGAGCAATGAGCAGTTCTTC.

This chain links TRBV28 with TRBJ2-1; 11 nucleotides line up with TRBD1. CDR3 length equals 19 residues. CDR1 and CDR2 (germline): MDHEN, SYDVKM. The ends lost 3 bases at V and 5 bases at J; junction bases unmatched: 15. The DNA of the CDR3 is TGTGCCAGCAGTTTTACCCTCGGGACAGGGGGATCGAGGAACAATGAGCAGTTCTTC. Residues: CASSFTLGTGGSRNNEQFF.

The rearrangement uses TRBV19 and TRBJ1-1; no clear D. The CDR3 length is 15 residues. The V end was cut by 2 bases, the J end by 3 bases, with 13 bases between. Germline V gives CDR1 LNHDA, CDR2 SQIVND (reference sequence). The CDR3 nucleotides are TGTGCCAGTAGTATACTCCTAACCCGGTACACTGAAGCTTTCTTT. The encoded protein is CASSILLTRYTEAFF. The variable domain in full, with the rest retrieved from reference TRBV19 and TRBJ1-1, is DGGITQSPKYLFRKEGQNVTLSCEQNLNHDAMYWYRQDPGQGLRLIYYSQIVNDFQKGDIAEGYSVSREKKESFPLTVTSAQKNPTAFYLCASSILLTRYTEAFFGQGTRLTVV.

In this sample, this clone turned up once. The J gene is TRBJ2-3, the V gene TRBV5-6; D gene uncertain. Trimming took 1 base from V and 0 from J, leaving 6 bases between them. The CDR3 has 14 amino acids. The germline CDR1 and CDR2 sequences are SGHDT and YYEEEE. The CDR3 bases are TGTGCCAGCAGCTTGCCGAGCAGCACAGATACGCAGTATTTT. As protein: CASSLPSSTDTQYF.

V gene TRBV6-6 combines with J gene TRBJ2-2, with 10 bases aligning to TRBD2. Germline assignment: CDR1 MNHNY and CDR2 SVGAGI (reference sequence). The ends lost 11 bases at V and 5 bases at J; junction bases unmatched: 11. The CDR3 consists of 15 residues. The CDR3 loop reads CACSLAGAGTGELFF. As DNA, the CDR3 is TGTGCCTGCTCTCTAGCGGGAGCAGGTACCGGGGAGCTGTTTTTT.

This sequence joins TRBV27 and TRBJ2-1; D uncertain. V was clipped by 2 bases and J by 2 bases, with 10 bases between them. The CDR3 consists of 15 residues. Germline V gene lookup returns CDR1 MNHEY and CDR2 SMNVEV (reference sequence). Here the CDR3 DNA reads TGTGCCAGCAGTTTAACACCAGAGCCCTACAATGAGCAGTTCTTC. The encoded protein is CASSLTPEPYNEQFF.

This clone occurred a few times. The chain recombines TRBV7-9 with TRBJ1-1, with 10 bases lining up with TRBD1. The germline V gene has CDR1 SEHNR and CDR2 FQNEAQ (reference sequence). This CDR3 region has 14 residues. The trim removed 4 bases at V and 10 bases at J, leaving 9 bases unmatched. CDR3 sequence reads: CASSSTRGQGVAFF. The CDR3 bases are TGTGCCAGCAGCTCCACCCGTGGACAGGGGGTAGCTTTCTTT. Full variable domain (missing parts from reference TRBV7-9 and TRBJ1-1): DTGVSQNPRHKITKRGQNVTFRCDPISEHNRLYWYRQTLGQGPEFLTYFQNEAQLEKSRLLSDRFSAERPKGSFSTLEIQRTEQGDSAMYLCASSSTRGQGVAFFGQGTRLTVV.

J is TRBJ2-7 and V is TRBV27; 12 nucleotides match TRBD1. This CDR3 comprises 14 residues. Unmatched junction bases numbered 3, after V lost 4 bases and J lost 5 bases. CDR1 and CDR2 (germline): MNHEY, SMNVEV (reference sequence). This chain's CDR3 is CASSYRDRGHEQYF. The CDR3 DNA reads as TGTGCCAGCAGTTACCGGGACAGGGGGCACGAGCAGTACTTC.

This sequence joins TRBV7-9 and TRBJ1-4; D unclear. V was cut by 10 bases and J by 0 bases, with 9 bases left in between. Germline loops: CDR1 SEHNR, CDR2 FQNEAQ (reference sequence). The CDR3 spans 13 residues. The CDR3 DNA reads TGTGCCATCGAGAGTACAACTAATGAAAAACTGTTTTTT. Translation: CAIESTTNEKLFF.

This rearrangement joins TRBV9 to TRBJ1-1, with unresolved D. V shed 0 bases and J shed 6 bases, with 12 bases lying between them. CDR3 size: 14 residues. Looked up from germline, CDR1 is SGDLS and CDR2 is YYNGEE. CDR3 region: CASSVVSGYAEAFF. The CDR3 nucleotides are TGTGCCAGCAGCGTAGTGTCGGGGTACGCTGAAGCTTTCTTT.

V and J are TRBV11-2 and TRBJ1-3, with D hard to call. The CDR3 runs to 14 residues. Germline V gene data show CDR1 as SGHAT and CDR2 as FQNNGV. V was trimmed by 6 bases and J by 3 bases, leaving 12 bases between them. This CDR3 is CASRALGFGNTIYF. In nucleotides, the CDR3 is TGTGCCAGCAGGGCCCTAGGGTTTGGAAACACCATATATTTT.

This clone has a single count. This rearrangement joins TRBV5-4 to TRBJ2-7; D ambiguous. The ends were cut back, 4 bases at V and 2 bases at J, with 4 bases in the middle. Germline V gives CDR1 SGHNT, CDR2 YYREEE (reference sequence). This CDR3 is 11 amino acids long. The CDR3 nucleotides are TGTGCCAGCAGCGACGCCTACGAGCAGTACTTC. The encoded protein is CASSDAYEQYF.

A few counts support this clone. V is TRBV28 and J is TRBJ1-5; D is uncertain. Germline V gives CDR1 MDHEN, CDR2 SYDVKM. V lost 6 bases to trimming and J lost 7 bases, with 13 bases between them. The CDR3 is 13 residues long. Here the CDR3 DNA reads TGTGCCAGCAGCCGCCGGGGAAACCAGCCCCAGCATTTT. It encodes CASSRRGNQPQHF.

This chain links TRBV28 with TRBJ2-1; D is perhaps TRBD1 (7 bases). Germline loops: CDR1 MDHEN, CDR2 SYDVKM. Trimming cost V 4 bases and J 10 bases, with 23 bases left between them. The CDR3 contains 16 residues. CDR3 loop: CASSSPRGEKRWEQFF. DNA for the CDR3: TGTGCCAGCAGTTCCCCCAGGGGGGAAAAGCGATGGGAGCAGTTCTTC.